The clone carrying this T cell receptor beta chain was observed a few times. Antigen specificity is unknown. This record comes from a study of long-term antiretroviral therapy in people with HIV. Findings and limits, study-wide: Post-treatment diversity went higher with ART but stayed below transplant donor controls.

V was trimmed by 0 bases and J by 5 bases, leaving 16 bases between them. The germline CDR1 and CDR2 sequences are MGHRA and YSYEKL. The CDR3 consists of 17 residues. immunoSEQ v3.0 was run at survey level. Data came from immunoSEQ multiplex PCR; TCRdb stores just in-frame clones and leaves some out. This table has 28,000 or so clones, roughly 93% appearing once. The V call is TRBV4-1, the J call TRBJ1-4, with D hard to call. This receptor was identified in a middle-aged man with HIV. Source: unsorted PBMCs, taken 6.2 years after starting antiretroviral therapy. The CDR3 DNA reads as TGCGCCAGCAGCCAAGACAGAACGAGAACAGTAAATGAAAAACTGTTTTTT. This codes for CASSQDRTRTVNEKLFF.